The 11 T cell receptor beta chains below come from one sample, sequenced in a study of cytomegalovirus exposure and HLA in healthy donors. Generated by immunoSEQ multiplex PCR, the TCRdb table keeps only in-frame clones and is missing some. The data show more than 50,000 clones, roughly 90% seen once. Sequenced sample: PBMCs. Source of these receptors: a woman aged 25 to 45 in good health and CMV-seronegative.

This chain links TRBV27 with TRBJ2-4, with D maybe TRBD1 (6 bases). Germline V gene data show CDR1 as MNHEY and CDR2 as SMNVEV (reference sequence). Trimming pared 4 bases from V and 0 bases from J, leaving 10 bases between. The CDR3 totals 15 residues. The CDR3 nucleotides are TGTGCCAGCAGTTGGACAGCTTTAGCCAAAAACATTCAGTACTTC. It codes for CASSWTALAKNIQYF.

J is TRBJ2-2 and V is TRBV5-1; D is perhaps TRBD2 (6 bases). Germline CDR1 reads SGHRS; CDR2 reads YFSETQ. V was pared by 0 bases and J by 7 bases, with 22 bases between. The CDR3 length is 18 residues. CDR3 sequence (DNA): TGCGCCAGCAGCTTGGGTTCCTTCCCCCTCCGGGGGATCGGGGAGCTGTTTTTT. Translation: CASSLGSFPLRGIGELFF. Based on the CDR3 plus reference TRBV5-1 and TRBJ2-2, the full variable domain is KAGVTQTPRYLIKTRGQQVTLSCSPISGHRSVSWYQQTPGQGLQFLFEYFSETQRNKGNFPGRFSGRQFSNSRSEMNVSTLELGDSALYLCASSLGSFPLRGIGELFFGEGSRLTVL.

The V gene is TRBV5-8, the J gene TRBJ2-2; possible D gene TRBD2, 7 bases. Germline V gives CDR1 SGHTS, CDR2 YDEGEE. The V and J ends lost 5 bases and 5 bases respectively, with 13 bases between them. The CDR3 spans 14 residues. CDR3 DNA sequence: TGTGCCAGCAGGCGGAAGGGGGGGACCGGGGAGCTGTTTTTT. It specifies CASRRKGGTGELFF.

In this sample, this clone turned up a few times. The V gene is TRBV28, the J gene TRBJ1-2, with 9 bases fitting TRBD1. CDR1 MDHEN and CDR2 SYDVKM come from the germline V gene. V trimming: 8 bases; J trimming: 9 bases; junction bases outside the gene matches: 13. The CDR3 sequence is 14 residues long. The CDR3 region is CASRTPGQGTRYTF. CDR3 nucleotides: TGTGCCAGCCGAACCCCGGGACAGGGTACACGCTACACCTTC.

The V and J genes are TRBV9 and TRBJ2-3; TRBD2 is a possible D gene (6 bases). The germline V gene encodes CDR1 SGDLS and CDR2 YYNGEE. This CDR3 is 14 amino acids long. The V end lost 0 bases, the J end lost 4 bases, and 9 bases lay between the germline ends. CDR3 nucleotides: TGTGCCAGCAGCGTAGGAGGGAGGTCAGATACGCAGTATTTT. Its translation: CASSVGGRSDTQYF.

The CDR3 sequence: CASGADGYYNEQFF. The CDR3, as DNA: TGTGCCAGCGGAGCGGACGGATACTACAATGAGCAGTTCTTC. The V gene is TRBV7-6, the J gene TRBJ2-1, with D possibly matching TRBD2 (5 bases). Germline V gene data show CDR1 as SGHVS and CDR2 as FNYEAQ. With 8 bases removed from V and 3 bases from J, the gap between germline ends came to 14 bases. The CDR3 is 14 amino acids.

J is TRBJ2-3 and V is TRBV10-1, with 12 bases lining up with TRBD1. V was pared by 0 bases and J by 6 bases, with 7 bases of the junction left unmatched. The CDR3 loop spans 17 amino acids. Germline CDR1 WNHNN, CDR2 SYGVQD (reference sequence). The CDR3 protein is CASSESTGTGGADTQYF. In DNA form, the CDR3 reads TGCGCCAGCAGTGAGTCGACCGGGACAGGGGGCGCCGATACGCAGTATTTT.

CDR3 nucleotide sequence: TGTGCCAGCAGTTACTCGAGACAGTCCTACGAGCAGTACTTC. Translation: CASSYSRQSYEQYF. The chain carries TRBV6-5 and TRBJ2-5; a weak D match, TRBD1 (5 bases). The last part of the DNA fits TRBJ2-7 better; the J call may be wrong. Germline V lookup: CDR1 MNHEY, CDR2 SVGAGI. There are 14 residues in the CDR3.

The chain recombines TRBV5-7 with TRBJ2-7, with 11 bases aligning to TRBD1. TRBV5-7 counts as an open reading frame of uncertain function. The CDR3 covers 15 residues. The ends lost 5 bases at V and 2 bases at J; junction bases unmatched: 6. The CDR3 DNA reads TGTGCCAGCAGTCGCCCGGGACAGGGGGCCTACGAGCAGTACTTC. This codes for CASSRPGQGAYEQYF.

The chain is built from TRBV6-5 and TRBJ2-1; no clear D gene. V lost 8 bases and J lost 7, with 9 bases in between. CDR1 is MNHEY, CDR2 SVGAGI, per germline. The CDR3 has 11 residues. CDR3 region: CASRYKNEQFF. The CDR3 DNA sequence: TGTGCCAGCCGCTATAAGAATGAGCAGTTCTTC.

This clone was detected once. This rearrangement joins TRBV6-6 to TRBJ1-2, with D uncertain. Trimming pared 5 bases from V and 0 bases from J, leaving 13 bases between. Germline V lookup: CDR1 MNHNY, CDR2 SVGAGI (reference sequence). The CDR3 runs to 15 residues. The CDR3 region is CASSDRHEANYGYTF. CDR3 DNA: TGTGCCAGCAGTGATCGACATGAAGCTAACTATGGCTACACCTTC.